Following are 26 T cell receptor beta chains from one sample sequenced in a study of control samples from healthy donors and cancer patients. Using immunoSEQ multiplex PCR, the repertoire was profiled, and TCRdb retains in-frame clones only, with some absent. Counted here are approximately 90,000 clones, about 85% occurring once; the ten biggest clones make up over 2%. Sequencing was done on a sample of blood. These receptors all stem from a woman aged 35 to 49 in good health.

J is TRBJ2-3 and V is TRBV21-1; the table's D call TRBD1 went unverified against the DNA. TRBV21-1 is shown as a pseudogene. CDR3 length equals 14 residues. CDR3: CASSIQGAADTQYF. CDR3 DNA: TGTGCCAGCAGCATACAGGGGGCTGCAGATACGCAGTATTTT.

V and J are TRBV10-3 and TRBJ2-2; perhaps D is TRBD1 or TRBD2 (5 bases each). Trimming cost V 10 bases and J 6 bases, with 12 bases left between them. The CDR3 covers 12 residues. Germline CDR1 reads ENHRY; CDR2 reads SYGVKD. The CDR3 reads CATGTTAGELFF. CDR3 sequence (DNA): TGTGCCACCGGGACGACAGCCGGGGAGCTGTTTTTT.

The rearrangement joins TRBV10-3 to TRBJ2-3, with D perhaps given as TRBD1 or TRBD2 (6 bases each). CDR1 and CDR2 from the germline V gene are ENHRY and SYGVKD. The CDR3 covers 13 residues. Trimming removed 7 bases from V and 4 bases from J, with 12 bases in between. The CDR3: CAITRGESDTQYF. The CDR3 bases are TGTGCCATCACAAGGGGGGAGTCAGATACGCAGTATTTT.

This chain connects TRBV7-8 to TRBJ1-1, with D maybe TRBD1 (5 bases). Germline V gene sequence: CDR1 SGHVS, CDR2 FQNEAQ. The CDR3 consists of 14 residues. Trimming left V 5 bases short and J 2 bases short, with 12 bases between. CDR3 loop: CASSLLGTNTEAFF. DNA for the CDR3: TGTGCCAGCAGCCTACTGGGGACCAACACTGAAGCTTTCTTT.

The genes are TRBV5-4 and TRBJ2-1, with 8 bases fitting TRBD2. Germline values: CDR1 SGHNT, CDR2 YYREEE (reference sequence). Losses at the gene ends were 6 bases for V and 4 bases for J; bases not matched to a gene: 6. This CDR3 spans 14 amino acids. CDR3 bases: TGTGCCAGCATAAGCGGGGGTGGTTACAATGAGCAGTTCTTC. It is translated as CASISGGGYNEQFF.

V is TRBV3-1 (or the pseudogene TRBV3-2) and J is TRBJ1-6; a possible D gene is TRBD1 (5 bases). V lost 3 bases, J lost 10 bases, and 13 bases lay in between. The CDR3 totals 14 residues. In germline, CDR1 is LGHDT, CDR2 YNNKEL (reference sequence). CDR3 DNA: TGTGCCAGCAGCCAGACAGCCTTTGGATCACCCCTCCACTTT. Amino acids: CASSQTAFGSPLHF.

The chain links TRBV5-1 to TRBJ1-2, with TRBD1 as a possible D gene (6 bases). Deletions cut 1 base from V and 3 bases from J, with 10 bases between. Germline lookup yields CDR1 SGHRS and CDR2 YFSETQ. The CDR3 has 14 amino acids. This CDR3 is CASSLSQGYYGYTF. CDR3 coding DNA: TGCGCCAGCAGCTTGAGCCAGGGGTACTATGGCTACACCTTC.

The gene calls are TRBV4-3 and TRBJ1-2; 10 bases map to TRBD1. Germline V gives CDR1 LGHNA, CDR2 YSLEER. Trimming took 4 bases from V and 7 from J; bases not matched to a gene: 6. The CDR3 runs to 14 residues. The CDR3 reads CASSLDRGRGGYTF. The CDR3 DNA follows: TGCGCCAGCAGCCTAGACAGGGGGCGCGGTGGCTACACCTTC.

The rearrangement links TRBV24-1 to TRBJ2-2, with D unresolved. Trimming cost V 2 bases and J 6 bases, with 9 bases left between them. The CDR3 consists of 14 residues. From germline, CDR1 is KGHDR and CDR2 SFDVKD. CDR3 region: CATSDSPRAGELFF. CDR3 DNA: TGTGCCACCAGTGATTCCCCGAGAGCCGGGGAGCTGTTTTTT.

This clone was counted a few times. The rearrangement uses TRBV7-2 and TRBJ1-1, with D hard to call. V lost 3 bases and J lost 6, with 8 bases in between. CDR3 length: 12 residues. Germline values: CDR1 SGHTA, CDR2 FQGNSA. This CDR3 reads CASSLDRAEAFF. In DNA, the CDR3 is TGTGCCAGCAGCTTGGACCGAGCTGAAGCTTTCTTT.

V usage is TRBV14 and J usage is TRBJ1-1; D unresolved. The CDR3 consists of 13 residues. Germline-derived CDR1 and CDR2 are SGHDN and FVKESK. V was shortened by 0 bases and J by 2 bases, with 4 bases between the two germline ends. The CDR3 DNA reads TGTGCCAGCAGCCAAGAGGTTAACACTGAAGCTTTCTTT. Protein product: CASSQEVNTEAFF.

V gene TRBV24-1 combines with J gene TRBJ2-5; 7 bases map to TRBD2. V gave up 9 bases and J gave up 2 bases; unmatched junction bases: 8. This CDR3 comprises 14 residues. Germline V gene lookup returns CDR1 KGHDR and CDR2 SFDVKD. This CDR3 is CATSGLAEQETQYF. The CDR3, as DNA: TGTGCCACCTCTGGGCTAGCGGAGCAAGAGACCCAGTACTTC.

This chain links TRBV6-5 with TRBJ2-4, with D possibly matching TRBD1 (7 bases). Germline V gene data show CDR1 as MNHEY and CDR2 as SVGAGI. Trimming pared 10 bases from V and 0 bases from J, leaving 13 bases between. This CDR3 has 14 residues. CDR3 sequence reads: CATRQGGAKNIQYF. In DNA form, the CDR3 reads TGTGCCACCAGACAGGGAGGAGCCAAAAACATTCAGTACTTC.

This clone was seen only a few times. V usage is TRBV7-2 and J usage is TRBJ1-1; D remains ambiguous. Germline V gives CDR1 SGHTA, CDR2 FQGNSA. The ends were cut back, 5 bases at V and 0 bases at J, with 10 bases in the middle. The CDR3 is 14 amino acids. DNA for the CDR3: TGTGCCAGCAGCCCCCCTGGGCTGAACACTGAAGCTTTCTTT. This translates into CASSPPGLNTEAFF.

V usage is TRBV5-6 and J usage is TRBJ2-7; D gene uncertain. The V end was cut by 2 bases, the J end by 0 bases, with 0 bases between. Germline V gene sequence: CDR1 SGHDT, CDR2 YYEEEE. This CDR3 spans 11 amino acids. In DNA form, the CDR3 reads TGTGCCAGCAGCTTCTCCTACGAGCAGTACTTC. It encodes CASSFSYEQYF.

The chain employs TRBV19 and TRBJ1-1, with 7 bases that match TRBD1. The CDR3 has 14 residues. V trimming: 9 bases; J trimming: 3 bases; junction bases outside the gene matches: 10. Germline assignment: CDR1 LNHDA and CDR2 SQIVND (reference sequence). Written as DNA, the CDR3 is TGTGCCAGCATGGGGAGGGGGCGTTACACTGAAGCTTTCTTT. It is translated as CASMGRGRYTEAFF.

This clone was observed a handful of times. This sequence joins TRBV30 and TRBJ1-4; unclear D gene. The CDR3 length is 11 residues. Germline V gene data show CDR1 as GTSNPN and CDR2 as SVGIG (reference sequence). V dropped 4 bases and J dropped 7 bases, with 7 bases sitting between them. The CDR3 protein is CAWMRSEKLFF. The CDR3, as DNA: TGTGCCTGGATGAGGAGTGAAAAACTGTTTTTT.

The J gene is TRBJ1-6, the V gene TRBV7-2; no definite D call. The CDR3 sequence is 16 residues long. V was trimmed by 8 bases and J by 2 bases, leaving 16 bases between them. Per the germline V gene, CDR1 is SGHTA and CDR2 is FQGNSA. CDR3 loop: CASGSQYSAYNSPLHF. The CDR3 bases are TGTGCCAGCGGATCCCAGTACTCTGCCTATAATTCACCCCTCCACTTT.

The chain recombines TRBV18 with TRBJ1-4, with D uncertain. This CDR3 region has 15 residues. The ends were cut back, 2 bases at V and 4 bases at J, with 11 bases in the middle. CDR1 and CDR2 (germline): KGHSH, LQKENI. The CDR3 protein is CASSPMAPGNEKLFF. CDR3 nucleotides: TGTGCCAGCTCACCAATGGCTCCCGGTAATGAAAAACTGTTTTTT.

The V gene is TRBV30, the J gene TRBJ2-5; D is uncertain. This CDR3 region has 13 residues. V gave up 0 bases and J gave up 4 bases, with 9 bases separating them. Germline assignment: CDR1 GTSNPN and CDR2 SVGIG (reference sequence). CDR3 nucleotides: TGTGCCTGGAGTGTACTACTGAGAGAGACCCAGTACTTC. Protein: CAWSVLLRETQYF.

The CDR3 region has the DNA TGTGCCAGCAGCCAAGGGGCAATGCCCGGTGAGCAGTTCTTC. This sequence encodes CASSQGAMPGEQFF. This chain joins TRBV3-1 (or the pseudogene TRBV3-2) and TRBJ2-1; D uncertain. V gave up 1 base and J gave up 9 bases, with 13 bases separating them. There are 14 residues in the CDR3. Germline CDR1 reads LGHDT; CDR2 reads YNNKEL (reference sequence).

The chain has TRBV5-6 and TRBJ2-1; D gene unclear. Germline V CDR1 and CDR2: SGHDT, YYEEEE. This CDR3 region has 16 residues. Trimming cost V 1 base and J 5 bases, with 16 bases left between them. The CDR3 region has the DNA TGTGCCAGCAGCTTGTTTGGGTTCACTGGGAACAATGAGCAGTTCTTC. This gives the protein CASSLFGFTGNNEQFF.

This chain connects TRBV7-8 to TRBJ1-2; D may be TRBD1 (5 bases). The CDR3 length is 15 residues. Germline CDR1 and CDR2: SGHVS and FQNEAQ. V lost 1 base and J 0 bases, leaving 9 bases between the germline ends. The CDR3 is CASSLGGSTNYGYTF. In DNA form, the CDR3 reads TGTGCCAGCAGCTTAGGGGGCAGTACTAACTATGGCTACACCTTC.

The gene calls are TRBV19 and TRBJ2-3; a possible D gene is TRBD1 (5 bases). CDR1 and CDR2 from the germline V gene are LNHDA and SQIVND (reference sequence). The V and J ends lost 7 bases and 4 bases respectively, with 12 bases between them. This CDR3 has 13 amino acids. In nucleotides, the CDR3 is TGTGCCAGTACCTCACCAGGGTCAGATACGCAGTATTTT. This sequence encodes CASTSPGSDTQYF. The full variable domain, its missing parts supplied by reference TRBV19 and TRBJ2-3, is DGGITQSPKYLFRKEGQNVTLSCEQNLNHDAMYWYRQDPGQGLRLIYYSQIVNDFQKGDIAEGYSVSREKKESFPLTVTSAQKNPTAFYLCASTSPGSDTQYFGPGTRLTVL.

This clone turned up a few times. The chain employs TRBV3-1 (or the pseudogene TRBV3-2) and TRBJ1-3, with D hard to call. The CDR3 runs to 15 residues. V was shortened by 0 bases and J by 0 bases, with 6 bases between the two germline ends. CDR1 is LGHDT, CDR2 YNNKEL, per germline (reference sequence). The chain's CDR3 is CASSQEYLSGNTIYF. The CDR3 bases are TGTGCCAGCAGCCAAGAGTACCTCTCTGGAAACACCATATATTTT.

About this clone: A junction end diverges from the germline sequence, so it may reflect a read error. The chain uses TRBV20-1 and TRBJ1-2; 7 bases are a match to TRBD1. The length of the CDR3 is 11 residues. From germline, CDR1 is DFQATT and CDR2 SNEGSKA (reference sequence). In nucleotides, the CDR3 is TGCAGTGCTGATGACAGGGACCAACTTTACTTC. It translates to CSADDRDQLYF.